These 25 T cell receptor beta chains share one sample of origin, sequenced in a study of HIV-infected patients and healthy controls. Reverse transcription used around 540 ng RNA and constant-region primers for alpha and beta. Each of the alpha and beta chains got its own library through chain-specific third strand synthesis with indices. Using its own MiXCR run on the 5' RACE reads, TCRdb lists one record per CDR3 protein. The top ten clones hold 5.8% of a sample with 10,000 to 12,000 distinct CDR3 sequences, over 7% of them seen once. The repertoire came from unfractionated whole blood and reflected all unsorted peripheral T cells. The sequenced material came from blood. Receptors were obtained from an adult in good health.

The chain has TRBV28 and TRBJ2-3, with TRBD2 identical over 7 bases. This CDR3 has 15 residues. V lost 5 bases to trimming and J lost 3 bases; unmatched junction nucleotides: 8. Germline CDR1 reads MDHEN; CDR2 reads SYDVKM. CDR3 in DNA: TGTGCCAGCAGTCTTCGGGTCGGGGGGACAGATACGCAGTATTTT. It yields the protein CASSLRVGGTDTQYF. The whole variable domain, filled in from reference TRBV28 and TRBJ2-3, reads DVKVTQSSRYLVKRTGEKVFLECVQDMDHENMFWYRQDPGLGLRLIYFSYDVKMKEKGDIPEGYSVSREKKERFSLILESASTNQTSMYLCASSLRVGGTDTQYFGPGTRLTVL.

This clonotype ranks as medium-sized. The chain has TRBV2 and TRBJ2-1; D is uncertain. The V end lost 1 base, the J end lost 9 bases, and 16 bases lay between the germline ends. Germline loops: CDR1 SNHLY, CDR2 FYNNEI. This CDR3 has 15 residues. As DNA, the CDR3 is TGTGCCAGCAGTGAAGGAGGACCTCAGGCCGGTGAGCAGTTCTTC. Its protein is CASSEGGPQAGEQFF.

This clonotype appeared many times. V and J are TRBV19 and TRBJ2-7, with D maybe TRBD2 (6 bases). This CDR3 region has 15 residues. Per germline, CDR1 LNHDA and CDR2 SQIVND (reference sequence). Trimming shortened V by 4 bases and J by 5 bases, and 18 bases separated the two germline ends. CDR3 loop: CASSNLIGGNHEQYF. The CDR3 DNA follows: TGTGCCAGTAGTAACCTTATCGGAGGGAACCACGAGCAGTACTTC.

This clonotype is termed medium-sized. The rearrangement uses TRBV6-5 and TRBJ1-1; D call uncertain. The CDR3 consists of 15 residues. Trimming removed 2 bases from V and 7 bases from J, with 17 bases in between. Germline CDR1 and CDR2: MNHEY and SVGAGI. The CDR3 sequence is CASSYTGFGDHEAFF. In DNA form, the CDR3 reads TGTGCCAGCAGTTACACGGGGTTCGGGGATCATGAAGCTTTCTTT.

Relative to its sample, this clonotype is medium-sized. The rearrangement uses TRBV20-1 and TRBJ2-5; D may match TRBD1 or TRBD2 (6 bases each). Trimming took off 0 bases at V and 4 bases at J, with 18 bases between the two ends. CDR1 and CDR2 (germline): DFQATT, SNEGSKA (reference sequence). The CDR3 consists of 16 residues. In nucleotides, the CDR3 is TGCAGTGCTAGAGAACGTTTCAAGGGGGGTGTAGAGACCCAGTACTTC. Protein: CSARERFKGGVETQYF.

By frequency in the sample, this clonotype is medium-sized. Written as DNA, the CDR3 is TGTGCCAGCAGTTACAACATCCCCGGGCTAGCGGGAGGGCCTGGCGAGCAGTACTTC. Its protein product is CASSYNIPGLAGGPGEQYF. This chain links TRBV6-5 with TRBJ2-7; 12 bases agree with TRBD2. Germline CDR1 reads MNHEY; CDR2 reads SVGAGI. V gave up 2 bases and J gave up 6 bases; unmatched junction bases: 17. This CDR3 has 19 amino acids.

This clonotype is termed medium-sized. DNA of the CDR3: TGTGCCAGCAGTGAAGGCACTAGCACAGATACGCAGTATTTT. Protein: CASSEGTSTDTQYF. The gene calls are TRBV6-1 and TRBJ2-3, with D uncertain. The germline V gene has CDR1 MNHNS and CDR2 SASEGT. The V end was cut by 1 base, the J end by 0 bases, with 5 bases between. This CDR3 has 14 amino acids.

This clonotype is labeled as medium-sized. J is TRBJ2-1 and V is TRBV4-1, with 9 bases that match TRBD1. Per the germline V gene, CDR1 is MGHRA and CDR2 is YSYEKL. The CDR3 is made up of 15 amino acids. V gave up 8 bases and J gave up 12 bases; unmatched junction bases: 17. The DNA for the CDR3 is TGCGCCAGCGTGGAGGGGACAGGGAGGCAAGGGGTGCAGTTCTTC. As protein: CASVEGTGRQGVQFF.

In its sample, this clonotype was seen many times. The chain uses TRBV5-5 and TRBJ2-3; 8 nucleotides line up with TRBD1. V lost 4 bases, J lost 4 bases, and 5 bases stayed unmatched. The CDR3 is 14 residues long. Germline V lookup: CDR1 SGHKS, CDR2 YYEKEE (reference sequence). CDR3 DNA sequence: TGTGCCAGCAGCCCGGGACAGGTGGCAGATACGCAGTATTTT. It yields the protein CASSPGQVADTQYF.

In its sample, this clonotype was seen many times. This chain uses TRBV10-3 with TRBJ2-3; 10 nucleotides agree with TRBD1. CDR3 size: 15 residues. Germline CDR1 reads ENHRY; CDR2 reads SYGVKD. V lost 10 bases and J lost 0; bases outside the gene matches: 7. The chain's CDR3 is CANPGQGNSTDTQYF. CDR3 nucleotides: TGTGCCAACCCGGGACAGGGGAATAGCACAGATACGCAGTATTTT.

This clonotype occurred a few times. One end of the junction does not line up with germline, which may come from a read error. This chain connects TRBV20-1 to TRBJ2-3; tentative D call: TRBD1 (5 bases). Germline V CDR1 and CDR2: DFQATT, SNEGSKA (reference sequence). The CDR3 runs to 15 residues. CDR3 bases: TGCAGTGCTAGAGATCCGTTTCAGGGTAGGGTACGGGCCGCTTTT. It specifies CSARDPFQGRVRAAF.

This clonotype was counted many times. V and J are TRBV20-1 and TRBJ2-3; D possibly uses TRBD1 or TRBD2 (5 bases each). This CDR3 is built from 13 residues. Trimming took off 6 bases at V and 1 base at J, with 11 bases between the two ends. Germline CDR1 and CDR2: DFQATT and SNEGSKA (reference sequence). The CDR3 nucleotides are TGCAGTGCCCCGGGACCCGGCACAGATACGCAGTATTTT. Its translation is CSAPGPGTDTQYF.

This clonotype is judged medium-sized (0.01 to 0.1%). V and J are TRBV20-1 and TRBJ2-5, with a possible D match to TRBD1 (6 bases). Per the germline V gene, CDR1 is DFQATT and CDR2 is SNEGSKA (reference sequence). Trimming left V 7 bases short and J 2 bases short, with 8 bases between. The CDR3 has 11 amino acids. CDR3 in DNA: TGCAGTGGACAGGTGCAAGAGACCCAGTACTTC. Translation gives CSGQVQETQYF.

This clonotype was detected ten times or more. The chain couples TRBV6-6 to TRBJ2-2, with 7 bases fitting TRBD2. The germline CDR1 and CDR2 sequences are MNHNY and SVGAGI (reference sequence). The CDR3 sequence is 16 residues long. V was clipped by 1 base and J by 8 bases; unmatched bases: 10. The DNA of the CDR3 is TGTGCCAGCAGTTACTTCGAGGGAGGGCCTAAAGGGGAGCTGTTTTTT. Protein sequence: CASSYFEGGPKGELFF.

This clonotype was observed at least ten times. The rearrangement uses TRBV5-1 and TRBJ2-3, with D unclear. V was pared by 0 bases and J by 0 bases, with 8 bases between. In germline, CDR1 is SGHRS, CDR2 YFSETQ. The CDR3 totals 15 residues. This CDR3 is CASSLVNPSTDTQYF. The CDR3 nucleotides read TGCGCCAGCAGCTTGGTTAACCCTAGCACAGATACGCAGTATTTT.

This clonotype was recorded many times. V usage is TRBV5-6 and J usage is TRBJ2-7; D gene ambiguous. Germline V gene data show CDR1 as SGHDT and CDR2 as YYEEEE. The CDR3 runs 13 residues. The V and J ends lost 0 bases and 1 base respectively, with 5 bases between them. The DNA for the CDR3 is TGTGCCAGCAGCTTGGACAGATCCTACGAGCAGTACTTC. Encoded protein: CASSLDRSYEQYF.

This clonotype was observed at least ten times. The chain recombines TRBV20-1 with TRBJ1-2; the D gene is possibly TRBD1 (5 bases). This CDR3 comprises 13 residues. Germline V gene data show CDR1 as DFQATT and CDR2 as SNEGSKA (reference sequence). The ends were cut back, 4 bases at V and 8 bases at J, with 17 bases in the middle. CDR3 DNA sequence: TGCAGTGCTACACAGGATTTACTAACGGGCTACACCTTC. It encodes CSATQDLLTGYTF.

By sample share, this clonotype is medium-sized (0.01 to 0.1%). The CDR3 here is CASSQGSGHLNIQYF. The CDR3 nucleotides are TGTGCCAGCAGCCAAGGATCGGGACACCTAAACATTCAGTACTTC. The rearrangement joins TRBV4-2 to TRBJ2-4; D perhaps matches TRBD1 (6 bases). V lost 1 base, J lost 6 bases, and 13 bases lay in between. Germline CDR1 LGHNA, CDR2 YNFKEQ. The CDR3 runs to 15 residues.

This clonotype ranks as medium-sized. This chain connects TRBV19 to TRBJ1-5; no clear D gene. Trimming took 9 bases from V and 0 from J, leaving 12 bases between them. This CDR3 contains 14 residues. Germline V CDR1 and CDR2: LNHDA, SQIVND (reference sequence). CDR3 loop: CASDTRDSNQPQHF. CDR3 coding DNA: TGTGCCAGCGATACGAGGGATAGCAATCAGCCCCAGCATTTT.

This clonotype was counted many times. This rearrangement joins TRBV7-2 to TRBJ2-5; D not resolved. Trimming stripped 1 base from V and 4 bases from J, with 10 bases between. The germline CDR1 and CDR2 sequences are SGHTA and FQGNSA. The CDR3 sequence is 14 residues long. The CDR3 region has the DNA TGTGCCAGCAGCTTAGGTGGCCAAGGAGAGACCCAGTACTTC. Translated, it gives CASSLGGQGETQYF.

This clonotype is classed as medium-sized. The chain links TRBV6-5 to TRBJ1-1; D unclear. CDR3 length equals 14 residues. Germline CDR1 and CDR2: MNHEY and SVGAGI. The V and J ends lost 2 bases and 1 base respectively, with 8 bases between them. The CDR3: CASSYDPRNTEAFF. CDR3 coding DNA: TGTGCCAGCAGTTACGATCCGAGGAACACTGAAGCTTTCTTT.

This clonotype is medium-sized within its sample. V is TRBV30 and J is TRBJ1-2, with no clear D. CDR1 is GTSNPN and CDR2 is SVGIG in the germline V gene (reference sequence). The CDR3 spans 13 residues. V was shortened by 4 bases and J by 8 bases, with 17 bases between the two germline ends. CDR3 region: CAWNNGRRRGYTF. The CDR3 DNA reads TGTGCCTGGAACAATGGGAGGCGCCGGGGCTACACCTTC.

The rearrangement links TRBV25-1 to TRBJ2-3, with D possibly being TRBD1 or TRBD2 (5 bases each). V was pared by 1 base and J by 4 bases, with 12 bases between. This CDR3 has 15 amino acids. CDR1 is MGHDK, CDR2 SYGVNS, per germline. The CDR3 nucleotides read TGTGCCAGCAGTGAATTGGGGGTCAGAGCAGATACGCAGTATTTT. Its translation: CASSELGVRADTQYF. The variable domain in full, with the rest retrieved from reference TRBV25-1 and TRBJ2-3, is EADIYQTPRYLVIGTGKKITLECSQTMGHDKMYWYQQDPGMELHLIHYSYGVNSTEKGDLSSESTVSRIRTEHFPLTLESARPSHTSQYLCASSELGVRADTQYFGPGTRLTVL.

This clonotype has just a few counts. This chain links TRBV12-3 or TRBV12-4 with TRBJ2-5; D tentatively fits TRBD1 or TRBD2 (5 bases each). The CDR3 extends over 12 amino acids. V was clipped by 3 bases and J by 4 bases, with 6 bases between them. The CDR3 sequence is CASSFGGETQYF. The CDR3 DNA reads as TGTGCCAGCAGTTTTGGGGGAGAGACCCAGTACTTC.

By sample fraction, this clonotype is medium-sized. This chain uses TRBV28 with TRBJ1-2; D ambiguous. Per the germline V gene, CDR1 is MDHEN and CDR2 is SYDVKM. Trimming took 2 bases from V and 4 from J, leaving 14 bases between them. This CDR3 is built from 15 residues. This CDR3 is CASSLKWVDLYGYTF. The CDR3 bases are TGTGCCAGCAGTTTAAAATGGGTGGACCTCTATGGCTACACCTTC.